This T cell receptor beta chain stems from a study of blood T cell repertoires in COVID-19. Whole-study context: From the United States, Italy and Spain came samples of acute and convalescent COVID-19.

This CDR3 region has 18 residues. Germline loops: CDR1 LGHDT, CDR2 YNNKEL (reference sequence). Trimming took 3 bases from V and 3 from J; bases not matched to a gene: 11. Authors' methods: By means of reference gene primer amplification, nucleated cell counts were estimated. TCRdb's table, derived via immunoSEQ multiplex PCR, lists solely in-frame clones and lacks some. V and J calls and clone size are those listed in that table; D and trimming were worked out from the DNA. The sample includes approximately 150,000 clones, 85% to 90% of them seen just once. V gene TRBV3-1 (or the pseudogene TRBV3-2) combines with J gene TRBJ2-3; 11 bases are shared with TRBD2. The material sequenced was peripheral blood. The sequence was collected from an older woman with active COVID-19. CDR3 DNA: TGTGCCAGCAGCCATACGGCTAGCGGGAGGAGGAGGACAGATACGCAGTATTTT. As protein: CASSHTASGRRRTDTQYF.